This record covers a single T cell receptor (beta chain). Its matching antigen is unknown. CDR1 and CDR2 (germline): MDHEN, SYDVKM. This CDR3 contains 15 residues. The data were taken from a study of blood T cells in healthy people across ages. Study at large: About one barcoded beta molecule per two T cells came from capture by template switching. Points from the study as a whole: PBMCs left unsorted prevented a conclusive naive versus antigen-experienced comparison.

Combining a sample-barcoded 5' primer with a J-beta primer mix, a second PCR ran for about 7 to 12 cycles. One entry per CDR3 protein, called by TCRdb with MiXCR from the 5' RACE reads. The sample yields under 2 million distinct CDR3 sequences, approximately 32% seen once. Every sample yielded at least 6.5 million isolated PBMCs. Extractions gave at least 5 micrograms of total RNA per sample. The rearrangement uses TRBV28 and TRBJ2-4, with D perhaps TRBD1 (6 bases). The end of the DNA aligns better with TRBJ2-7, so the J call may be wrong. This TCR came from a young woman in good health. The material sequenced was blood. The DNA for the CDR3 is TGTGCCAGCAGATCCGGGACACAAATGGGCTACGAGCAGTACTTC. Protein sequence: CASRSGTQMGYEQYF.